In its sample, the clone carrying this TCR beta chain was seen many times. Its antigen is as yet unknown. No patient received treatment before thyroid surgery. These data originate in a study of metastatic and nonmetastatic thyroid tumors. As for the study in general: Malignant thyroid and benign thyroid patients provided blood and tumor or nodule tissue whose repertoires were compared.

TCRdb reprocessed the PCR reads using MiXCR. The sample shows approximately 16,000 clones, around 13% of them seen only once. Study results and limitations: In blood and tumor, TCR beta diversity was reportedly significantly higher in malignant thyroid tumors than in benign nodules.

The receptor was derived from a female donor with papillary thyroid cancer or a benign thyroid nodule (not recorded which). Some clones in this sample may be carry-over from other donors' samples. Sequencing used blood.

The CDR3 loop is CASSPTNIPDEQYF. The CDR3 region has the DNA TGTGCCAGCAGTCCGACGAATATCCCCGACGAGCAGTACTTC. J is TRBJ2-7 and V is TRBV7-9, with D hard to call. The germline gives CDR1 SEHNR, CDR2 FQNEAQ (reference sequence). V lost 6 bases, J lost 5 bases, and 17 bases lay in between. The CDR3 consists of 14 residues.